This is a list of T cell receptor beta chains from one sample in a study of blood T cells in healthy people across ages. TCRdb reprocessed the 5' RACE reads via MiXCR and lists one record per CDR3 protein. The sample has hundreds of thousands of distinct CDR3 sequences; over 20% are singletons. What was sequenced was blood. These receptors were taken from a man aged 70-80 years in good health. Each CDR3 is given with its conserved first and last residue. The D gene is left open where the match is weak. Where a row states a size, it is once, few, many or the class of an expanded clone; other rows omit it.

V gene	J gene	D gene	clone size	CDR3 DNA	CDR3 protein
TRBV10-3	TRBJ2-5	-	few	TGTGCCATCAGTGGATCGATTAGCGGAGCCCAAGAGACCCAGTACTTC	CAISGSISGAQETQYF
TRBV2	TRBJ2-1	-	many	TGTGCCAGCAGGGGGCTCGCGGGAAATGAGCAGTTCTTC	CASRGLAGNEQFF
TRBV6-2/TRBV6-3	TRBJ2-3	-	once	TGTGCCAGCAGAAACTATGCCGGCACAGATACGCAGTATTTT	CASRNYAGTDTQYF
TRBV7-7	TRBJ2-1	-	-	TGTGCCAGCAGCTCATCGGACGGTTACAATGAGCAGTTCTTC	CASSSSDGYNEQFF
TRBV20-1	TRBJ2-2	TRBD2	-	TGCAGTGCTAGATCCGGGACTAGCGGGAGTTTCACCGGGGAGCTGTTTTTT	CSARSGTSGSFTGELFF
TRBV28	TRBJ1-2	-	-	TGTGCCAGCAGTTCCATACAAGTCGGAACTAACTATGGCTACACCTTC	CASSSIQVGTNYGYTF
TRBV5-1	TRBJ2-2	TRBD1	-	TGCGCCAGCAGCTTGGCCGGCGCAGGGGGCGGAACCGGGGAGCTGTTTTTT	CASSLAGAGGGTGELFF
TRBV28	TRBJ2-7	TRBD1	-	TGTGCCAGCAGTACCCGGACAGGGGGCGCCTACGAGCAGTACTTC	CASSTRTGGAYEQYF
TRBV5-1	TRBJ2-3	-	-	TGCGCCAGCAAAGGAAGGGTCAGCAGGATAGCGGATATCACAGATACGCAGTATTTT	CASKGRVSRIADITDTQYF
TRBV5-1	TRBJ2-3	TRBD1	-	TGCGCCAGCAGCTTGGGAGGGGGCTTTAAGTCAGATACGCAGTATTTT	CASSLGGGFKSDTQYF
TRBV5-1	TRBJ2-2	-	-	TGCGCCAGCACTCGGAGGGAAGACACCGGGGAGCTGTTTTTT	CASTRREDTGELFF
TRBV20-1	TRBJ2-1	-	-	TGCAGTGCTAGGCCGTCTAGCGTAGGGTACAATGAGCAGTTCTTC	CSARPSSVGYNEQFF
TRBV10-3	TRBJ2-5	-	few	TGTGCCATCGGGGAAGAAGGGACCCAGTACTTC	CAIGEEGTQYF
TRBV2	TRBJ2-7	TRBD1	-	TGTGCCAGCAGTACACAGGGGTCGTACGAGCAGTACTTC	CASSTQGSYEQYF
TRBV10-3	TRBJ2-2	TRBD2	-	TGTGCCATCAGTGATGGGCTAGCGGGAGATTTCGCCGGGGAGCTGTTTTTT	CAISDGLAGDFAGELFF
TRBV20-1	TRBJ2-5	TRBD1	many	TGCAGTGCTAGAGATCTCGGCAGGGGGCTCGGTGAGACCCAGTACTTC	CSARDLGRGLGETQYF
TRBV20-1	TRBJ2-1	TRBD2	few	TGCAGTGCTAGAGATCTATTCCCGACTAGCGGGAGTTCCTACAATGAGCAGTTCTTC	CSARDLFPTSGSSYNEQFF
TRBV13	TRBJ1-1	TRBD1	few	TGTGCCAGCAGCTTAGGGGCCCTCCAGGGGGCTGAAGCTTTCTTT	CASSLGALQGAEAFF
TRBV7-9	TRBJ2-7	TRBD2	few	TGTGCCAGCAGCCCCCGCGGCAGCGGGAGTTACGAGCAGTACTTC	CASSPRGSGSYEQYF
TRBV6-1	TRBJ2-4	-	-	TGTGCCAGCAGTGAATCCGGGGGAGCCAAAAGCATTCAGTACTTC	CASSESGGAKSIQYF
TRBV7-2	TRBJ2-1	TRBD2	-	TGTGCCAGCAGCCAAAGACTAGCGGGAGGGTTAGTGAGTGAGCAGTTCTTC	CASSQRLAGGLVSEQFF
TRBV7-9	TRBJ2-1	-	few	TGTGCCAGCAGCTGGACGGGGGGCGCCTACAATGAGCAGTTCTTC	CASSWTGGAYNEQFF
TRBV2	TRBJ1-1	-	-	TGTGCCAGCAGTGGAGCGAGAGGTGAAGCTTTCTTT	CASSGARGEAFF
TRBV4-1	TRBJ2-5	-	many	TGCGCCAGCAGCCAAGATTGGACAGTTGAGGAGAAGACCCAGTACTTC	CASSQDWTVEEKTQYF
TRBV5-1	TRBJ1-1	TRBD1	-	TGCGCCAGCAGCCGGACGGAACAGGGGAGGACTGAAGCTTTCTTT	CASSRTEQGRTEAFF
TRBV7-3	TRBJ2-2	-	-	TGTGCCAGCAGCCCCTTTAACAGGGTGGATACCGGGGAGCTGTTTTTT	CASSPFNRVDTGELFF
TRBV4-1	TRBJ2-3	-	few	TGCGCCAGCAGCCAAGAAGGAGGACATTCTGCCACAGATACGCAGTATTTT	CASSQEGGHSATDTQYF
TRBV12-5	TRBJ2-2	-	-	TGTGCTAGTGGTGGTAGAGCCTACACGAACACCGGGGAGCCGTTTTTT	CASGGRAYTNTGEPFF
TRBV28	TRBJ2-2	TRBD1	few	TGTGCCAGCAGTTTGCGTGGACAGGGAAAGGCCGGGGAGCTGTTTTTT	CASSLRGQGKAGELFF
TRBV2	TRBJ2-5	-	-	TGTGCCAGCAAGGGGCTACTCCAAGAGACCCAGTACTTC	CASKGLLQETQYF
TRBV20-1	TRBJ2-3	-	few	TGCAGTGCTACCGCCCGTGGGGATACGCAGTATTTT	CSATARGDTQYF
TRBV7-2	TRBJ2-4	-	-	TGTGCCAGCAGCTTAGTTCGAGGAAACATTCAGTACTTC	CASSLVRGNIQYF
TRBV20-1	TRBJ2-1	-	few	TGCAGTGCTAGAGCCCACCAGACTAGTATGGGCAATGAGCAGTTCTTC	CSARAHQTSMGNEQFF
TRBV29-1	TRBJ1-3	-	-	TGCAGCGTCGGGGACCGGGACCGCGTTATATATTTT	CSVGDRDRVIYF
TRBV7-9	TRBJ2-1	-	-	TGTGCCAGCAGCTTAAACGAGCTAGGCACAGACTTC	CASSLNELGTDF
TRBV20-1	TRBJ2-5	TRBD1	-	TGCAGTGCAACTACAGGGGTGGCTGGTGTCGAGACCCAGTACTTC	CSATTGVAGVETQYF
TRBV20-1	TRBJ1-2	-	-	TGCAGTGCTTACAGGGTTGACTATGGCTACACCTTC	CSAYRVDYGYTF
TRBV29-1	TRBJ1-2	TRBD1	few	TGCAGCGCGGGTGACAGGGGATCGGCTAACTATGGCTACACCTTC	CSAGDRGSANYGYTF
TRBV29-1	TRBJ2-6	-	-	TGCAGCGTTGAGGTCGCTGGGGCCAACGTCTTGACTTTC	CSVEVAGANVLTF
TRBV6-5	TRBJ1-4	-	-	TGTGCCAGCAGTTCCACAGGGTTGGGAAAACTGTTTTTT	CASSSTGLGKLFF
TRBV28	TRBJ2-4	-	few	TGTGCCAGCAGTTTTGGTGTGGAAAACATTCAGTACTTC	CASSFGVENIQYF
TRBV20-1	TRBJ1-4	-	-	TGCAGTGCTAGAATGGGGGAAAAACTGTTTTTT	CSARMGEKLFF
TRBV7-6	TRBJ1-4	-	-	TGTGCCAGCAGCTTAGGAGCGGGGTCTGAAAAACTGTTTTTT	CASSLGAGSEKLFF
TRBV25-1	TRBJ2-5	-	-	TGTGCCAGCGGGAGAAGGGGGGAGACCCAGTACTTC	CASGRRGETQYF
TRBV27	TRBJ1-3	-	few	TGTGCCAGCAGTTTAATGTCTCCCACCAGCTCTGGAAACACCATATATTTT	CASSLMSPTSSGNTIYF
TRBV28	TRBJ2-4	TRBD1	-	TGTGCCAGCAGTTCGGGACAGGGGAATCGGAACATTCAGTACTTC	CASSSGQGNRNIQYF
TRBV6-5	TRBJ2-1	-	-	TGTGCCAGCTCTATCCCTGGCTGGAATGAGCAGTTCTTC	CASSIPGWNEQFF
TRBV3-1	TRBJ1-1	-	many	TGTGCCAGCAGCCAAGATGTCCAGGACGGGGGAGCTTTCTTT	CASSQDVQDGGAFF
TRBV19	TRBJ2-1	TRBD2	-	TGTGCCAGTAGTCTGGGACTAGAGAATGAGCAGTTCTTC	CASSLGLENEQFF
TRBV6-1	TRBJ2-5	-	few	TGTGCCAGCAGTGAAAGGCCCCGGGAGACCCAGTACTTC	CASSERPRETQYF
TRBV16	TRBJ2-1	TRBD2	-	TGTGCCAGCAGCCTGGGGCGGGAGCGACCCAATGAGCAGTTCTTC	CASSLGRERPNEQFF
TRBV7-9	TRBJ2-1	TRBD2	many	TGTGCCAGCAGCTTTACTAGCGGGGCGGGCAATGAGCAGTTCTTC	CASSFTSGAGNEQFF
TRBV7-2	TRBJ1-4	-	many	TGTGCCAGCAGCACACGGACTTCAACTAATGAAAAACTGTTTTTT	CASSTRTSTNEKLFF